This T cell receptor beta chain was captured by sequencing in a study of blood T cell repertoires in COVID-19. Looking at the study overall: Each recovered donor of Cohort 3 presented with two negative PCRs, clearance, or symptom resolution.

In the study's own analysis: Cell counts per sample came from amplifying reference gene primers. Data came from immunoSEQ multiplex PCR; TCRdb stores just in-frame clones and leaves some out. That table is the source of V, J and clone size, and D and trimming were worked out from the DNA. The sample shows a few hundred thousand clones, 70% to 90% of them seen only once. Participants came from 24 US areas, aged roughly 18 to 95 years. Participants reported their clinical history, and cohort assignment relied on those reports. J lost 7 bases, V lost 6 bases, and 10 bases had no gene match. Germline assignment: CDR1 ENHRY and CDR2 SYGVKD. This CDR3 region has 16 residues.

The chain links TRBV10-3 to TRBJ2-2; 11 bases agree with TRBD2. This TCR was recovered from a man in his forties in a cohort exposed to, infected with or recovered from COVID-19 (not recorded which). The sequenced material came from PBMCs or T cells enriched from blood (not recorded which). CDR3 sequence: CAIRRLAGGTGGELFF. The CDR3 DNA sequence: TGTGCCATCAGGAGGCTAGCGGGAGGTACTGGCGGGGAGCTGTTTTTT.